This TCR beta chain comes out of a study of tumor-infiltrating lymphocytes in primary liver carcinoma. Study context: Productive TCRbeta read counts per sample ran from roughly 3.8 to 7.5 million and were similar across tissue types. Whole-study results and caveats: Tumors significantly exceeded blood in top-250-clone fraction (p = 0.039).

Researchers generated TCR beta cDNA from roughly 520 ng of total RNA, relying on a constant-region primer. Generation of the TCR beta libraries relied on three nested multiplex PCR rounds using slightly modified ARM-PCR. Running 9 to 11 cycles apiece, the first two PCR rounds relied on TRBV1-TRBV30 forward primers together with a C-beta reverse primer. MiXCR, run by TCRdb on the multiplex PCR reads, gives a single entry per CDR3 protein. The table shows over 75,000 distinct CDR3 sequences, with roughly 70% occurring only once. The germline V gene encodes CDR1 SGHRS and CDR2 YFSETQ. The length of the CDR3 is 12 residues. As regards this clonotype: The antigen remains undetermined. One end of the junction varies from germline; a read error may be responsible.

Bulk tissue was left unsorted, and RNA and DNA were co-extracted from approximately 20-30 mg of it. Sequencing used tumor-adjacent normal liver tissue. This chain joins TRBV5-1 and TRBJ2-5, with D unclear. This receptor was taken from a man between 40 and 49 years old with primary liver carcinoma and hepatitis B virus infection. CDR3 residues: CASCVVQGTQYF. In DNA form, the CDR3 reads TGCGCCAGCTGCGTAGTCCAAGGGACCCAGTACTTC. The variable domain in full, with the rest retrieved from reference TRBV5-1 and TRBJ2-5, is KAGVTQTPRYLIKTRGQQVTLSCSPISGHRSVSWYQQTPGQGLQFLFEYFSETQRNKGNFPGRFSGRQFSNSRSEMNVSTLELGDSALYLCASCVVQGTQYFGPGTRLLVL.